Each of the 10 T cell receptor beta chains below was sequenced from the same sample in a study of a mutant IDH1 vaccine in newly diagnosed glioma. Their specific antigens are unknown. TCRdb keeps only in-frame clones here, not all; method: immunoSEQ multiplex PCR. The table lists roughly 60,000 clones, about 86% of them singletons. Time point described: week 5, during vaccination. Every vaccine dose comprised 300 ug of mutant IDH1 20-mer peptide plus topical imiquimod. This material consisted of PBMCs, taken from a glioma patient whose treatment included an IDH1 peptide vaccine. These receptors all come from a woman aged 45 to 65 with glioma.

This clone showed up just a few times. This sequence joins TRBV27 and TRBJ1-6; 10 bases match TRBD1. There are 16 residues in the CDR3. The V segment lost 3 bases and the J segment 7 bases; nucleotides outside the gene matches: 6. Per the germline V gene, CDR1 is MNHEY and CDR2 is SMNVEV (reference sequence). The CDR3: CASSLRQGAGNSPLHF. The CDR3 bases are TGTGCCAGCAGTTTGAGACAGGGGGCAGGCAATTCACCCCTCCACTTT.

J is TRBJ1-2 and V is TRBV10-1, with D hard to call. Germline-derived CDR1 and CDR2 are WNHNN and SYGVQD (reference sequence). Trimming cost V 0 bases and J 4 bases, with 6 bases left between them. The CDR3 runs to 13 residues. The CDR3 region is CASSESEFYGYTF. CDR3 DNA sequence: TGCGCCAGCAGTGAGTCCGAGTTCTATGGCTACACCTTC.

V and J are TRBV27 and TRBJ1-6, with no clear D. The germline V and J ends were trimmed by 4 bases and 10 bases, with 20 bases remaining between them. Germline CDR1 reads MNHEY; CDR2 reads SMNVEV (reference sequence). The length of the CDR3 is 16 residues. CDR3 sequence reads: CASSSYGHGVGSPLHF. In nucleotides, the CDR3 is TGTGCCAGCAGTTCCTACGGCCACGGGGTTGGCTCACCCCTCCACTTT.

The chain is built from TRBV6-6 and TRBJ1-4, with D hard to call. Germline V lookup: CDR1 MNHNY, CDR2 SVGAGI (reference sequence). The CDR3 is 14 residues long. The ends were cut back, 6 bases at V and 0 bases at J, with 8 bases in the middle. CDR3 sequence (DNA): TGTGCCAGCAGAGGAGGTGCAACTAATGAAAAACTGTTTTTT. Translated: CASRGGATNEKLFF.

The chain links TRBV10-3 to TRBJ1-2, with 7 bases identical to TRBD1. CDR3 length: 15 residues. CDR1 is ENHRY and CDR2 is SYGVKD in the germline V gene. The V gene end was trimmed by 2 bases and the J gene end by 0 bases; junction bases not matched to a gene: 3. As DNA, the CDR3 is TGTGCCATCAGTGAGGGGACAGTTGCTAACTATGGCTACACCTTC. Its protein product is CAISEGTVANYGYTF.

The V gene is TRBV6-6, the J gene TRBJ2-1; tentatively, D is TRBD2 (6 bases). Germline lookup yields CDR1 MNHNY and CDR2 SVGAGI (reference sequence). The CDR3 has 16 amino acids. Trimming shortened V by 6 bases and J by 0 bases, and 15 bases separated the two germline ends. CDR3 in DNA: TGTGCCAGCAGCCCTCTAGCGCCGAGCTCCTACAATGAGCAGTTCTTC. It yields the protein CASSPLAPSSYNEQFF.

This rearrangement joins TRBV19 to TRBJ1-1, with D unclear. The germline V gene encodes CDR1 LNHDA and CDR2 SQIVND (reference sequence). CDR3 length: 14 amino acids. V was cut by 7 bases and J by 0 bases, with 12 bases left in between. The CDR3 DNA sequence: TGTGCCAGTAACAAAGTTGGGATGAACACTGAAGCTTTCTTT. Amino acids: CASNKVGMNTEAFF.

The chain carries TRBV5-4 and TRBJ2-3, with D possibly being TRBD1 or TRBD2 (5 bases each). CDR1 and CDR2 from the germline V gene are SGHNT and YYREEE (reference sequence). Trimming took off 3 bases at V and 0 bases at J, with 8 bases between the two ends. The CDR3 covers 14 residues. The CDR3 DNA reads TGTGCCAGCAGCTCCCGGGACAGCACAGATACGCAGTATTTT. It is translated as CASSSRDSTDTQYF.

In this sample, this clone turned up once. This chain joins TRBV9 and TRBJ1-1; no firm D call. V lost 0 bases to trimming and J lost 6 bases, with 9 bases between them. Germline V gene data show CDR1 as SGDLS and CDR2 as YYNGEE. CDR3 length equals 13 residues. Here the CDR3 DNA reads TGTGCCAGCAGCGTAGGTTCAGCCGCTGAAGCTTTCTTT. This encodes CASSVGSAAEAFF.

The CDR3 loop reads CASSYGNRGYNSPLHF. The CDR3 coding sequence is TGTGCCAGCAGTTACGGGAACAGGGGCTATAATTCACCCCTCCACTTT. The chain couples TRBV6-5 to TRBJ1-6; 7 bases agree with TRBD1. The V gene end was trimmed by 2 bases and the J gene end by 3 bases; junction bases not matched to a gene: 4. Germline values: CDR1 MNHEY, CDR2 SVGAGI. This CDR3 contains 16 residues.